The next 31 T cell receptor beta chains were all read from a single sample in a study of blood T cell repertoires in COVID-19 (dated by TCRdb to 2018 to 2021). Preparation of the library involved the immunoSEQ multiplex PCR assay. Drawn from immuneACCESS, this table holds only the in-frame rearrangements with V and J called that TCRdb kept. Clones are partly lost; checked studies trace under half to an unresolved V gene and leave the rest unexplained. This sample gives under 500,000 clones in total; about 89% of them show up just once. 4% to 5.5% of the sample lies in the top ten. The sample comprised peripheral blood. The receptors come from a woman in her twenties or thirties with acute or convalescent COVID-19.

The rearrangement joins TRBV2 to TRBJ1-1; D might be TRBD1 (6 bases). Trimming shortened V by 3 bases and J by 4 bases, and 15 bases separated the two germline ends. Germline V gene sequence: CDR1 SNHLY, CDR2 FYNNEI. The CDR3 is 15 residues long. The CDR3 nucleotides read TGTGCCAGCAGTGAGGTTGGGGGGGCGATCACTGAAGCTTTCTTT. Amino acid sequence: CASSEVGGAITEAFF.

This clone is a singleton in its sample. The rearrangement links TRBV9 to TRBJ2-7; TRBD1 might be the D (5 bases). This CDR3 spans 15 amino acids. V was trimmed by 3 bases and J by 7 bases, leaving 20 bases between them. Germline V lookup: CDR1 SGDLS, CDR2 YYNGEE. CDR3 sequence reads: CASSDQGGAVTEQYF. CDR3 nucleotides: TGTGCCAGCAGCGACCAGGGCGGAGCTGTTACTGAGCAGTACTTC.

The CDR3 DNA is TGTGCCAGCAGTTCCTTGAAGGGGCTCTCCTACGAGCAGTACTTC. It specifies CASSSLKGLSYEQYF. V is TRBV7-9 and J is TRBJ2-7; tentative D call: TRBD1 (5 bases). CDR3 length: 15 residues. CDR1 is SEHNR, CDR2 FQNEAQ, per germline (reference sequence). V lost 6 bases and J lost 0, with 15 bases in between.

The chain uses TRBV2 and TRBJ1-5, with 10 bases lining up with TRBD1. The ends lost 4 bases at V and 6 bases at J; junction bases unmatched: 6. Germline CDR1 is SNHLY and CDR2 is FYNNEI. This CDR3 has 15 amino acids. The CDR3: CASSGQGAASQPQHF. Written as DNA, the CDR3 is TGTGCCAGCAGTGGACAGGGGGCGGCGTCTCAGCCCCAGCATTTT. The full variable domain, completed using reference TRBV2 and TRBJ1-5, is EPEVTQTPSHQVTQMGQEVILRCVPISNHLYFYWYRQILGQKVEFLVSFYNNEISEKSEIFDDQFSVERPDGSNFTLKIRSTKLEDSAMYFCASSGQGAASQPQHFGDGTRLSIL.

J is TRBJ1-3 and V is TRBV27; maybe TRBD1 (6 bases). Per the germline V gene, CDR1 is MNHEY and CDR2 is SMNVEV (reference sequence). There are 16 residues in the CDR3. The ends were cut back, 5 bases at V and 3 bases at J, with 17 bases in the middle. For the CDR3, the DNA is TGTGCCAGCAGTCCACGGGGGGGGGCCTTTGGAAACACCATATATTTT. This codes for CASSPRGGAFGNTIYF.

V gene TRBV3-1 (or the pseudogene TRBV3-2) combines with J gene TRBJ2-3, with 7 nucleotides matching TRBD2. Germline assignment: CDR1 LGHDT and CDR2 YNNKEL (reference sequence). This CDR3 has 17 residues. V dropped 1 base and J dropped 2; count of bases not matched to a gene: 9. CDR3 amino acids: CASSQVTSVGFTDTQYF. CDR3 nucleotide sequence: TGTGCCAGCAGCCAAGTAACTAGCGTGGGATTCACAGATACGCAGTATTTT.

V and J are TRBV9 and TRBJ1-1; D unresolved. Trimming shortened V by 0 bases and J by 4 bases, and 10 bases separated the two germline ends. This CDR3 comprises 14 residues. Germline lookup yields CDR1 SGDLS and CDR2 YYNGEE. The CDR3 is CASSVESRGTEAFF. The CDR3 DNA sequence: TGTGCCAGCAGCGTAGAGAGTCGTGGCACTGAAGCTTTCTTT.

The DNA for the CDR3 is TGTGCCAGCAGCCGGGGGAACACTGAAGCTTTCTTT. Residues: CASSRGNTEAFF. V and J are TRBV13 and TRBJ1-1; D unresolved. This CDR3 spans 12 amino acids. CDR1 is PRHDT, CDR2 FYEKMQ, per germline (reference sequence). The V gene lost 5 bases and the J gene lost 1 base, with 5 bases spanning the gap.

The CDR3 is CASSMVTGARSETQYF. CDR3 sequence (DNA): TGTGCCAGTAGTATGGTGACAGGGGCGCGCTCCGAGACCCAGTACTTC. The chain links TRBV19 to TRBJ2-5; 8 bases are shared with TRBD1. With V trimmed by 3 bases and J by 5 bases, 11 bases remained unmatched. The CDR3 runs 16 residues. In germline, CDR1 is LNHDA, CDR2 SQIVND (reference sequence). The whole variable domain, remainder taken from reference TRBV19 and TRBJ2-5, is DGGITQSPKYLFRKEGQNVTLSCEQNLNHDAMYWYRQDPGQGLRLIYYSQIVNDFQKGDIAEGYSVSREKKESFPLTVTSAQKNPTAFYLCASSMVTGARSETQYFGPGTRLLVL.

The chain carries TRBV6-5 and TRBJ1-1; TRBD1 is a possible D gene (6 bases). The CDR3 has 14 amino acids. Germline CDR1 is MNHEY and CDR2 is SVGAGI. The germline V and J ends were trimmed by 6 bases and 2 bases, with 13 bases remaining between them. The CDR3 here is CASRDRQTNTEAFF. The CDR3 nucleotides are TGTGCCAGCAGGGACAGACAGACAAACACTGAAGCTTTCTTT.

The gene calls are TRBV10-3 and TRBJ2-7; tentatively, D is TRBD1 (5 bases). Looked up from germline, CDR1 is ENHRY and CDR2 is SYGVKD. The CDR3 contains 14 residues. V lost 3 bases and J lost 7, with 16 bases in between. The CDR3 here is CAISDVDSLAEQYF. The CDR3 DNA is TGTGCCATCAGTGACGTTGACAGTCTGGCGGAGCAGTACTTC.

The CDR3 sequence is CASSPPTGVDQPQHF. In DNA form, the CDR3 reads TGTGCCAGCAGCCCACCAACAGGGGTAGATCAGCCCCAGCATTTT. The genes are TRBV2 and TRBJ1-5, with 7 bases matching TRBD1. The CDR3 has 15 residues. V gave up 6 bases and J gave up 5 bases; unmatched junction bases: 10. CDR1 SNHLY and CDR2 FYNNEI come from the germline V gene.

The chain links TRBV3-1 (or the pseudogene TRBV3-2) to TRBJ1-2, with 8 positions matching TRBD1. Per the germline V gene, CDR1 is LGHDT and CDR2 is YNNKEL (reference sequence). J lost 6 bases, V lost 3 bases, and 9 bases had no gene match. The CDR3 contains 15 residues. The CDR3 sequence is CASSHLGTGDHGYTF. In DNA form, the CDR3 reads TGTGCCAGCAGCCACCTTGGGACAGGAGATCATGGCTACACCTTC.

The chain joins TRBV21-1 to TRBJ2-7; the DNA was not used to check the table's D call, TRBD2. TRBV21-1 is a recognized pseudogene. The CDR3 runs to 16 residues. The chain's CDR3 is CASSKSGSGGAGEQYF. The DNA for the CDR3 is TGTGCCAGCAGCAAATCGGGTAGCGGGGGGGCGGGCGAGCAGTACTTC.

This clone was recorded only once. The gene calls are TRBV12-2 and TRBJ2-5; the table's D call, TRBD2, has no DNA check behind it. TRBV12-2 is marked as a pseudogene. CDR3 length: 16 residues. Written as DNA, the CDR3 is TGTGCAAGTCGCCCCGAGACTAGCCGACAACAAGAGACCCAGTACTTC. Protein product: CASRPETSRQQETQYF.

The chain links TRBV6-6 to TRBJ2-7; D call uncertain. The CDR3 has 14 residues. Germline assignment: CDR1 MNHNY and CDR2 SVGAGI (reference sequence). V lost 8 bases to trimming and J lost 1 base, with 15 bases between them. The CDR3 nucleotides read TGTGCCAGCCGCGGTGGAAGTGAGTCCTACGAGCAGTACTTC. Translating it yields CASRGGSESYEQYF.

The gene calls are TRBV2 and TRBJ2-4; 7 nucleotides align to TRBD2. Germline lookup yields CDR1 SNHLY and CDR2 FYNNEI. Trimming cost V 7 bases and J 9 bases; bases outside gene matches: 9. The CDR3 loop spans 13 amino acids. This chain's CDR3 is CASMGREVGIQYF. The CDR3 nucleotides are TGTGCCAGCATGGGGAGGGAGGTCGGCATTCAGTACTTC.

This chain joins TRBV13 and TRBJ2-7; TRBD2 is a possible D gene (5 bases). CDR1 and CDR2 (germline): PRHDT, FYEKMQ (reference sequence). The CDR3 consists of 13 residues. Trimming cost V 2 bases and J 7 bases, with 12 bases left between them. CDR3 coding DNA: TGTGCCAGCAGCTTACTCCGTGGCGGGGAGCAGTACTTC. It yields the protein CASSLLRGGEQYF.

This clone has a handful of counts. This chain links TRBV2 with TRBJ1-1; 7 bases fit TRBD1. Germline trimming cut 3 bases from V and 4 bases from J; bases unmatched to any gene: 8. The germline V gene has CDR1 SNHLY and CDR2 FYNNEI. This CDR3 region has 15 residues. The CDR3 DNA reads as TGTGCCAGCAGTGATGCGTTACAGGGGATCACTGAAGCTTTCTTT. Its translation is CASSDALQGITEAFF.

V usage is TRBV6-6 and J usage is TRBJ2-7, with TRBD1 identical over 7 bases. Germline V gene lookup returns CDR1 MNHNY and CDR2 SVGAGI (reference sequence). Germline trimming cut 7 bases from V and 5 bases from J; bases unmatched to any gene: 2. The CDR3 totals 11 residues. For the CDR3, the DNA is TGTGCCAGCACTACAGGGGACGAGCAGTACTTC. This encodes CASTTGDEQYF.

The rearrangement joins TRBV19 to TRBJ1-2; D is possibly TRBD1 (5 bases). V was cut by 8 bases and J by 4 bases, with 14 bases left in between. The CDR3 spans 13 residues. Germline CDR1 and CDR2: LNHDA and SQIVND (reference sequence). CDR3 DNA: TGTGCCAGTCAACCCCCAGGGTTCTATGGCTACACCTTC. This codes for CASQPPGFYGYTF.

This sequence joins TRBV5-8 and TRBJ2-3; D might be TRBD2 (6 bases). V lost 5 bases, J lost 2 bases, and 24 bases lay in between. The CDR3 is 18 residues long. In germline, CDR1 is SGHTS, CDR2 YDEGEE. The CDR3 DNA reads as TGTGCCAGCAGGGAGGGAAGGACATTGGGCTCTTTCACAGATACGCAGTATTTT. Its protein product is CASREGRTLGSFTDTQYF.

This chain connects TRBV6-5 to TRBJ1-1; 8 nucleotides agree with TRBD1. The CDR3 consists of 13 residues. V was pared by 7 bases and J by 2 bases, with 3 bases of the junction left unmatched. Per germline, CDR1 MNHEY and CDR2 SVGAGI. Here the CDR3 reads CASNRGGNTEAFF. The CDR3 DNA follows: TGTGCCAGCAACAGGGGGGGTAACACTGAAGCTTTCTTT.

The DNA for the CDR3 is TGTGCCAGTAGCAGTGGCTACAATGAGCAGTTCTTC. This encodes CASSSGYNEQFF. The chain links TRBV19 to TRBJ2-1, with no clear D. Trimming pared 6 bases from V and 3 bases from J, leaving 6 bases between. Germline lookup yields CDR1 LNHDA and CDR2 SQIVND (reference sequence). The CDR3 consists of 12 residues.

The genes are TRBV20-1 and TRBJ2-3; D is possibly TRBD2 (7 bases). Germline-derived CDR1 and CDR2 are DFQATT and SNEGSKA (reference sequence). V lost 3 bases and J lost 2, with 18 bases in between. This CDR3 is 16 amino acids long. CDR3 sequence reads: CSASGAGRGPTDTQYF. The DNA of the CDR3 is TGCAGTGCTAGTGGTGCGGGGCGGGGGCCCACAGATACGCAGTATTTT.

The V call is TRBV6-5, the J call TRBJ1-5, with no clear D. Looked up from germline, CDR1 is MNHEY and CDR2 is SVGAGI. V dropped 6 bases and J dropped 6 bases, with 12 bases sitting between them. The CDR3 covers 13 residues. Here the CDR3 reads CASSEGSAQPQHF. CDR3 in DNA: TGTGCCAGCAGCGAGGGATCTGCTCAGCCCCAGCATTTT.

CDR3 bases: TGCGCCAGCAGCACTAGCGAAGGGGAGACCCAGTACTTC. Protein: CASSTSEGETQYF. The J gene is TRBJ2-5, the V gene TRBV10-1, with 7 bases matching TRBD2. This CDR3 region has 13 residues. Germline values: CDR1 WNHNN, CDR2 SYGVQD (reference sequence). The V segment lost 6 bases and the J segment 5 bases; nucleotides outside the gene matches: 6.

This clone was seen more than once but under ten times. The chain employs TRBV27 and TRBJ2-5, with D tentatively TRBD1 (6 bases). Germline V gives CDR1 MNHEY, CDR2 SMNVEV (reference sequence). The CDR3 spans 13 residues. Trimming took 1 base from V and 5 from J, leaving 8 bases between them. Here the CDR3 DNA reads TGTGCCAGCAGTTTATTTCAGGGGGAGACCCAGTACTTC. Residues: CASSLFQGETQYF.

The chain employs TRBV7-8 and TRBJ2-2; TRBD2 agrees at 7 bases. Per the germline V gene, CDR1 is SGHVS and CDR2 is FQNEAQ. CDR3 size: 18 residues. V lost 2 bases, J lost 7 bases, and 16 bases stayed unmatched. This chain's CDR3 is CASSLLGRRGSSGGELFF. CDR3 DNA sequence: TGTGCCAGCAGCTTACTGGGGAGGCGGGGGTCCTCGGGCGGGGAGCTGTTTTTT.

The V call is TRBV18, the J call TRBJ1-2, with D possibly being TRBD1 (6 bases). Germline V CDR1 and CDR2: KGHSH, LQKENI. Trimming left V 0 bases short and J 6 bases short, with 17 bases between. The CDR3 contains 16 residues. CDR3 protein: CASSPPAQTGYDGYTF. The CDR3 nucleotides read TGTGCCAGCTCACCACCTGCACAAACAGGGTACGATGGCTACACCTTC.

This clone has only one observation. This sequence joins TRBV3-1 (or the pseudogene TRBV3-2) and TRBJ2-7; perhaps TRBD2 as D (5 bases). The CDR3 has 13 amino acids. Trimming took 4 bases from V and 9 from J, leaving 16 bases between them. CDR1 LGHDT and CDR2 YNNKEL come from the germline V gene (reference sequence). The CDR3 nucleotides are TGTGCCAGCAGCCCCTACACCGGTCGGGGGCAGTACTTC. Its protein is CASSPYTGRGQYF.